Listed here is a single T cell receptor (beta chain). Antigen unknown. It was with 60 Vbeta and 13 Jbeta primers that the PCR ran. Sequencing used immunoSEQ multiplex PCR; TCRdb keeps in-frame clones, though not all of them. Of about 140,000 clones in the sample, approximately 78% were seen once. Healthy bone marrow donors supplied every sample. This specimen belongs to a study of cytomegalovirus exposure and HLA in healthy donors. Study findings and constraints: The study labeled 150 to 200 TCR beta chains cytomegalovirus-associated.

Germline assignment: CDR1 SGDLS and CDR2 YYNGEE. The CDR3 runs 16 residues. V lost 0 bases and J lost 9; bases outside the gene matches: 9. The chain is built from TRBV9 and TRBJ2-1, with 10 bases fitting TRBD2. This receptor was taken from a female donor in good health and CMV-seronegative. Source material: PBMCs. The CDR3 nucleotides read TGTGCCAGCAGCGTAGGTAGTAGCGGGAGGACCAGTGAGCAGTTCTTC. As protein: CASSVGSSGRTSEQFF.